What follows are 30 T cell receptor beta chains derived from one specimen sequenced in a study of cytomegalovirus exposure and HLA in healthy donors. 60 Vbeta and 13 Jbeta primers were used in PCR. The repertoire was sequenced with immunoSEQ multiplex PCR; TCRdb's copy has only in-frame clones and lacks some. The top ten clones hold approximately 10% of a sample with about 110,000 clones, roughly 70% of them seen once. Sequencing input: PBMCs. The receptors originated from a man aged 40-49 years in good health and CMV-seropositive.

The V call is TRBV15, the J call TRBJ1-4; perhaps TRBD1 as D (6 bases). The V end lost 3 bases, the J end lost 8 bases, and 16 bases lay between the germline ends. The CDR3 sequence is 15 residues long. Germline V gene lookup returns CDR1 LNHNV and CDR2 YYDKDF (reference sequence). The CDR3 is CATSSRRGAREKLFF. The CDR3 nucleotides are TGTGCCACCAGCAGCCGCAGGGGCGCGAGAGAAAAACTGTTTTTT.

The V call is TRBV6-6, the J call TRBJ2-5; possible D gene TRBD1, 7 bases. V was trimmed by 2 bases and J by 5 bases, leaving 9 bases between them. CDR3 length: 13 amino acids. CDR1 is MNHNY and CDR2 is SVGAGI in the germline V gene (reference sequence). CDR3: CASSYPGGETQYF. CDR3 DNA sequence: TGTGCCAGCAGTTACCCAGGGGGGGAGACCCAGTACTTC.

This chain links TRBV7-9 with TRBJ1-4; 11 bases map to TRBD1. Unmatched junction bases numbered 12, after V lost 7 bases and J lost 2 bases. Germline V gene sequence: CDR1 SEHNR, CDR2 FQNEAQ (reference sequence). The CDR3 length is 18 residues. The CDR3 is CASTPRTGGAETNEKLFF. The CDR3 region has the DNA TGTGCCAGCACTCCGAGGACAGGGGGCGCTGAGACTAATGAAAAACTGTTTTTT.

The gene calls are TRBV6-6 and TRBJ2-7; tentatively, D is TRBD2 (5 bases). Trimming removed 4 bases from V and 2 bases from J, with 9 bases in between. The CDR3 runs 13 residues. Germline CDR1 is MNHNY and CDR2 is SVGAGI (reference sequence). CDR3 in DNA: TGTGCCAGCAGTTTCTCCGGGACCTACGAGCAGTACTTC. This translates into CASSFSGTYEQYF.

The chain joins TRBV27 to TRBJ2-6, with D uncertain. The CDR3 contains 18 residues. V dropped 4 bases and J dropped 0 bases, with 16 bases sitting between them. CDR1 and CDR2 (germline): MNHEY, SMNVEV (reference sequence). CDR3 nucleotides: TGTGCCAGCAGTTCACCGGGTCCACCAAGCTCTGGGGCCAACGTCCTGACTTTC. It encodes CASSSPGPPSSGANVLTF. Variable domain in full (rest from reference TRBV27 and TRBJ2-6): EAQVTQNPRYLITVTGKKLTVTCSQNMNHEYMSWYRQDPGLGLRQIYYSMNVEVTDKGDVPEGYKVSRKEKRNFPLILESPSPNQTSLYFCASSSPGPPSSGANVLTFGAGSRLTVL.

V usage is TRBV6-6 and J usage is TRBJ1-4, with unresolved D. The CDR3 covers 15 residues. Trimming took 7 bases from V and 1 from J, leaving 13 bases between them. In germline, CDR1 is MNHNY, CDR2 SVGAGI (reference sequence). CDR3 nucleotide sequence: TGTGCCAGCACCTCCAGAGGGAGAACTAATGAAAAACTGTTTTTT. Amino acid sequence: CASTSRGRTNEKLFF.

The chain carries TRBV19 and TRBJ1-1; D unclear. Germline values: CDR1 LNHDA, CDR2 SQIVND (reference sequence). The CDR3 contains 15 residues. V lost 5 bases, J lost 1 base, and 14 bases lay in between. The CDR3: CASSFAGTGNTEAFF. The CDR3 DNA is TGTGCCAGTAGTTTCGCGGGTACGGGGAACACTGAAGCTTTCTTT. Supplemented by reference TRBV19 and TRBJ1-1, the full variable domain reads DGGITQSPKYLFRKEGQNVTLSCEQNLNHDAMYWYRQDPGQGLRLIYYSQIVNDFQKGDIAEGYSVSREKKESFPLTVTSAQKNPTAFYLCASSFAGTGNTEAFFGQGTRLTVV.

The J gene is TRBJ2-7, the V gene TRBV10-2; D may be TRBD2 (6 bases). The CDR3 is 12 amino acids. V lost 2 bases and J 6 bases, leaving 8 bases between the germline ends. Germline V gene data show CDR1 as WSHSY and CDR2 as SAAADI. CDR3 residues: CASSEVGGEQYF. CDR3 nucleotides: TGCGCCAGCAGTGAGGTCGGGGGCGAGCAGTACTTC.

A single count supports this clone. The chain links TRBV29-1 to TRBJ1-2; 7 bases match TRBD1. This CDR3 comprises 14 residues. Germline V gives CDR1 SQVTM, CDR2 ANQGSEA. With 3 bases clipped from V and 8 bases from J, the junction kept 12 bases outside the gene matches. The CDR3: CSVDSGGTVSGYTF. In nucleotides, the CDR3 is TGCAGCGTTGATAGCGGGGGGACAGTTTCGGGCTACACCTTC. Supplemented by reference TRBV29-1 and TRBJ1-2, the full variable domain reads SAVISQKPSRDICQRGTSLTIQCQVDSQVTMMFWYRQQPGQSLTLIATANQGSEATYESGFVIDKFPISRPNLTFSTLTVSNMSPEDSSIYLCSVDSGGTVSGYTFGSGTRLTVV.

This clone was found a few times. This chain uses TRBV5-4 with TRBJ1-1, with a tentative D call TRBD1 (6 bases). The V end was cut by 1 base, the J end by 5 bases, with 12 bases between. The CDR3 sequence is 14 residues long. CDR1 SGHNT and CDR2 YYREEE come from the germline V gene (reference sequence). The CDR3 DNA sequence: TGTGCCAGCAGCTTGTCTCAGGGGATGACTGAAGCTTTCTTT. This gives the protein CASSLSQGMTEAFF.

The V call is TRBV28, the J call TRBJ2-1; 7 bases align to TRBD2. The junction had 4 bases not matched to a gene; V was cut back by 6 bases and J by 5 bases. The CDR3 is 13 residues long. CDR1 is MDHEN and CDR2 is SYDVKM in the germline V gene. The DNA for the CDR3 is TGTGCCAGCAGACTAGCGCCCGACAATGAGCAGTTCTTC. Protein: CASRLAPDNEQFF.

The chain combines TRBV5-4 with TRBJ1-1, with 10 positions matching TRBD1. J lost 6 bases, V lost 4 bases, and 12 bases had no gene match. Per the germline V gene, CDR1 is SGHNT and CDR2 is YYREEE (reference sequence). This CDR3 comprises 16 residues. CDR3 nucleotides: TGTGCCAGCAGCGGGGGGTTGAGGACAGGGGGGGCTGAAGCTTTCTTT. It translates to CASSGGLRTGGAEAFF. Full variable domain (missing parts from reference TRBV5-4 and TRBJ1-1): ETGVTQSPTHLIKTRGQQVTLRCSSQSGHNTVSWYQQALGQGPQFIFQYYREEENGRGNFPPRFSGLQFPNYSSELNVNALELDDSALYLCASSGGLRTGGAEAFFGQGTRLTVV.

This chain uses TRBV27 with TRBJ2-7; 7 positions agree with TRBD2. The CDR3 has 13 amino acids. The J segment lost 5 bases and the V segment lost 5 bases, leaving 6 bases of the junction unmatched. The germline gives CDR1 MNHEY, CDR2 SMNVEV (reference sequence). CDR3 nucleotide sequence: TGTGCCAGCAGTCCTGGGGGGGGAAACGAGCAGTACGTC. It translates to CASSPGGGNEQYV.

The chain links TRBV9 to TRBJ2-1, with D unresolved. This CDR3 region has 13 residues. CDR1 and CDR2 (germline): SGDLS, YYNGEE. V dropped 0 bases and J dropped 9 bases, with 10 bases sitting between them. Here the CDR3 DNA reads TGTGCCAGCAGCGTAGTGAGTGGCGGTGAGCAGTTCTTC. This translates into CASSVVSGGEQFF.

The J gene is TRBJ2-1, the V gene TRBV27, with D perhaps TRBD2 (6 bases). Trimming pared 3 bases from V and 5 bases from J, leaving 8 bases between. The CDR3 is 13 residues long. The V gene's germline CDR1 is MNHEY and CDR2 SMNVEV (reference sequence). The CDR3 DNA reads as TGTGCCAGCAGTTTGACTAGTAACAATGAGCAGTTCTTC. This gives the protein CASSLTSNNEQFF.

CDR3 sequence reads: CASDREGGLAEQFF. For the CDR3, the DNA is TGTGCCAGTGATCGGGAGGGAGGTTTAGCTGAGCAGTTCTTC. The chain couples TRBV9 to TRBJ2-1, with TRBD2 identical over 8 bases. Trimming removed 8 bases from V and 9 bases from J; junction bases left unmatched: 13. CDR3 length: 14 amino acids. Germline lookup yields CDR1 SGDLS and CDR2 YYNGEE. The whole variable domain, remainder taken from reference TRBV9 and TRBJ2-1, is DSGVTQTPKHLITATGQRVTLRCSPRSGDLSVYWYQQSLDQGLQFLIQYYNGEERAKGNILERFSAQQFPDLHSELNLSSLELGDSALYFCASDREGGLAEQFFGPGTRLTVL.

This clone showed up just once. The chain joins TRBV18 to TRBJ2-7; 7 bases match TRBD2. The CDR3 is made up of 17 amino acids. V dropped 1 base and J dropped 4; count of bases not matched to a gene: 13. From germline, CDR1 is KGHSH and CDR2 LQKENI. The CDR3 sequence: CASSPREGQVSMYEQYV. In DNA form, the CDR3 reads TGTGCCAGCTCACCACGGGAGGGTCAGGTATCGATGTACGAGCAGTACGTC.

This chain joins TRBV29-1 and TRBJ1-4; no firm D call. Trimming pared 6 bases from V and 0 bases from J, leaving 11 bases between. CDR3 size: 14 residues. The germline V gene encodes CDR1 SQVTM and CDR2 ANQGSEA. CDR3 nucleotides: TGCAGCGTGGCAGGACTTGCAACTAATGAAAAACTGTTTTTT. This sequence encodes CSVAGLATNEKLFF.

The chain is built from TRBV19 and TRBJ1-1; D not certain. V lost 3 bases and J lost 0, with 2 bases in between. The germline V gene encodes CDR1 LNHDA and CDR2 SQIVND (reference sequence). The CDR3 covers 12 residues. The CDR3 DNA reads as TGTGCCAGTAGTATCTTGAACACTGAAGCTTTCTTT. This sequence encodes CASSILNTEAFF. Using reference TRBV19 and TRBJ1-1 for the parts outside the CDR3, the full variable domain is DGGITQSPKYLFRKEGQNVTLSCEQNLNHDAMYWYRQDPGQGLRLIYYSQIVNDFQKGDIAEGYSVSREKKESFPLTVTSAQKNPTAFYLCASSILNTEAFFGQGTRLTVV.

This chain connects TRBV9 to TRBJ1-3; D not certain. The CDR3 sequence is 14 residues long. The V and J ends lost 0 bases and 2 bases respectively, with 6 bases between them. Germline V gene lookup returns CDR1 SGDLS and CDR2 YYNGEE. CDR3 loop: CASSVATPGNTIYF. The CDR3 DNA follows: TGTGCCAGCAGCGTAGCTACCCCTGGAAACACCATATATTTT.

This chain uses TRBV13 with TRBJ2-3; 8 bases align to TRBD2. The J segment lost 4 bases and the V segment lost 1 base, leaving 4 bases of the junction unmatched. This CDR3 comprises 15 residues. Germline V gene lookup returns CDR1 PRHDT and CDR2 FYEKMQ (reference sequence). CDR3 in amino acids: CASSLVSGSADTQYF. In DNA form, the CDR3 reads TGTGCCAGCAGCTTAGTGAGCGGGAGTGCAGATACGCAGTATTTT.

The V and J genes are TRBV5-4 and TRBJ2-7; 8 positions agree with TRBD1. CDR1 is SGHNT, CDR2 YYREEE, per germline (reference sequence). The CDR3 is 16 amino acids. The V segment lost 0 bases and the J segment 3 bases; nucleotides outside the gene matches: 8. In DNA, the CDR3 is TGTGCCAGCAGCTTGGGGGACAGGCGGGGAGTCTACGAGCAGTACTTC. Its protein is CASSLGDRRGVYEQYF. Using reference TRBV5-4 and TRBJ2-7 for the parts outside the CDR3, the full variable domain is ETGVTQSPTHLIKTRGQQVTLRCSSQSGHNTVSWYQQALGQGPQFIFQYYREEENGRGNFPPRFSGLQFPNYSSELNVNALELDDSALYLCASSLGDRRGVYEQYFGPGTRLTVT.

The rearrangement links TRBV14 to TRBJ1-2; weak D call: TRBD1 (6 bases). The CDR3 contains 14 residues. Trimming stripped 0 bases from V and 2 bases from J, with 7 bases between. Germline CDR1 reads SGHDN; CDR2 reads FVKESK. CDR3 loop: CASSQEQGNYGYTF. CDR3 sequence (DNA): TGTGCCAGCAGCCAAGAACAGGGAAACTATGGCTACACCTTC.

The chain employs TRBV9 and TRBJ2-5; D may be TRBD1 (6 bases). The DNA matches TRBJ2-7 better at its end, which makes the J call doubtful. The CDR3 is 14 amino acids. Germline CDR1 SGDLS, CDR2 YYNGEE. This chain's CDR3 is CASSERDTFYEQYF. Here the CDR3 DNA reads TGTGCCAGCAGCGAACGGGACACTTTCTACGAGCAGTACTTC.

The CDR3, as DNA: TGTGCCAGCAGTGTACAGGGTCAGGTCAATCAGCCCCAGCATTTT. Its translation is CASSVQGQVNQPQHF. This chain joins TRBV2 and TRBJ1-5; D is perhaps TRBD1 (6 bases). This CDR3 contains 15 residues. V lost 4 bases to trimming and J lost 3 bases, with 13 bases between them. Per the germline V gene, CDR1 is SNHLY and CDR2 is FYNNEI.

The chain uses TRBV18 and TRBJ2-7; the D gene is possibly TRBD1 (5 bases). V dropped 1 base and J dropped 2 bases, with 15 bases sitting between them. CDR3 length: 16 amino acids. CDR1 is KGHSH, CDR2 LQKENI, per germline. The CDR3, as DNA: TGTGCCAGCTCACCACTTCGTCAGGGTTTAACCTACGAGCAGTACTTC. This translates into CASSPLRQGLTYEQYF. The full variable domain, completed using reference TRBV18 and TRBJ2-7, is NAGVMQNPRHLVRRRGQEARLRCSPMKGHSHVYWYRQLPEEGLKFMVYLQKENIIDESGMPKERFSAEFPKEGPSILRIQQVVRGDSAAYFCASSPLRQGLTYEQYFGPGTRLTVT.

The chain employs TRBV28 and TRBJ2-1; 10 bases map to TRBD2. The CDR3 totals 14 residues. Germline CDR1 reads MDHEN; CDR2 reads SYDVKM. The V gene end was trimmed by 5 bases and the J gene end by 3 bases; junction bases not matched to a gene: 1. This CDR3 reads CASSPSGSYNEQFF. The CDR3 DNA follows: TGTGCCAGCAGTCCTAGCGGGAGCTACAATGAGCAGTTCTTC.

This chain connects TRBV7-6 to TRBJ2-3; TRBD2 matches 7 bases. The V and J ends lost 5 bases and 4 bases, in that order; junction bases with no gene match: 12. Germline values: CDR1 SGHVS, CDR2 FNYEAQ. CDR3 length: 16 residues. DNA for the CDR3: TGTGCCAGCAGCCCACGGAGGACTAGTTCGTCAGATACGCAGTATTTT. Protein sequence: CASSPRRTSSSDTQYF. Based on the CDR3 plus reference TRBV7-6 and TRBJ2-3, the full variable domain is GAGVSQSPRYKVTKRGQDVALRCDPISGHVSLYWYRQALGQGPEFLTYFNYEAQQDKSGLPNDRFSAERPEGSISTLTIQRTEQRDSAMYRCASSPRRTSSSDTQYFGPGTRLTVL.

This chain links TRBV27 with TRBJ1-1; D unclear. Trimming pared 2 bases from V and 0 bases from J, leaving 10 bases between. Germline loops: CDR1 MNHEY, CDR2 SMNVEV (reference sequence). The CDR3 consists of 15 residues. CDR3 coding DNA: TGTGCCAGCAGTTTAACAGTTTTTATGAACACTGAAGCTTTCTTT. The encoded protein is CASSLTVFMNTEAFF.

V gene TRBV7-9 combines with J gene TRBJ2-5; 8 bases align to TRBD2. Looked up from germline, CDR1 is SEHNR and CDR2 is FQNEAQ (reference sequence). With V trimmed by 5 bases and J by 5 bases, 7 bases remained unmatched. The CDR3 is 14 amino acids. Here the CDR3 reads CASSPLAGWETQYF. The CDR3 DNA sequence: TGTGCCAGCAGCCCCCTAGCGGGCTGGGAGACCCAGTACTTC.